Shown below are 31 T cell receptor beta chains from a single sample sequenced in a study of shared clonotypes between healthy human individuals. TCRdb's copy holds only in-frame clones and misses some; the assay was immunoSEQ multiplex PCR. In the table there are a few million clones, more than 90% of which are singletons. The material sequenced was naive CD4+ T cells sorted from blood. The subset was: CD45RA+ positively selected. All receptors come from a man younger than 35 in good health.

The chain couples TRBV11-2 to TRBJ2-2; D perhaps matches TRBD2 (5 bases). V lost 6 bases to trimming and J lost 0 bases, with 23 bases between them. The germline gives CDR1 SGHAT, CDR2 FQNNGV. The CDR3 extends over 19 amino acids. The CDR3 region has the DNA TGTGCCAGCAGACTTCGGGGTATAGGAAGTTTCGCGAACACCGGGGAGCTGTTTTTT. Residues: CASRLRGIGSFANTGELFF.

J is TRBJ2-3 and V is TRBV5-3; 10 nucleotides line up with TRBD2. TRBV5-3 is labeled an ORF, and its function is uncertain. V trimming: 2 bases; J trimming: 4 bases; junction bases outside the gene matches: 16. This CDR3 comprises 19 residues. The CDR3 DNA reads as TGTGCCAGAAGCTTACCTTGGGTGGGACTAGCGAGCGGGGCAGATACGCAGTATTTT. Protein: CARSLPWVGLASGADTQYF.

The genes are TRBV5-1 and TRBJ2-3; possibly TRBD2 for D (6 bases). The CDR3 length is 17 residues. The germline V and J ends were trimmed by 4 bases and 6 bases, with 24 bases remaining between them. Germline V CDR1 and CDR2: SGHRS, YFSETQ. DNA of the CDR3: TGCGCCAGCAGCCCCGGGGGTGGAGGAGTAGGTAGGGATACGCAGTATTTT. Translation: CASSPGGGGVGRDTQYF.

The genes are TRBV2 and TRBJ2-2; 13 bases match TRBD2. The germline V gene has CDR1 SNHLY and CDR2 FYNNEI. J lost 5 bases, V lost 6 bases, and 6 bases had no gene match. This CDR3 region has 16 residues. The CDR3 DNA reads TGTGCCAGCAGAAAACTAGCGGGGGGGCCAACCGGGGAGCTGTTTTTT. It encodes CASRKLAGGPTGELFF.

V gene TRBV28 combines with J gene TRBJ1-3, with D unresolved. Germline V lookup: CDR1 MDHEN, CDR2 SYDVKM. This CDR3 is 15 amino acids long. V was cut by 2 bases and J by 2 bases, with 10 bases left in between. CDR3 sequence: CASSLDRLTGNTIYF. For the CDR3, the DNA is TGTGCCAGCAGTTTAGATAGGCTAACTGGAAACACCATATATTTT.

This chain connects TRBV7-9 to TRBJ2-7; TRBD2 might be the D (5 bases). The CDR3 totals 15 residues. Between the trimmed V and J ends, which lost 0 bases and 4 bases, there was a span of 13 bases. The germline V gene encodes CDR1 SEHNR and CDR2 FQNEAQ (reference sequence). As DNA, the CDR3 is TGTGCCAGCAGCTTAGCGATAGGGAGTGCATACGAGCAGTACTTC. This gives the protein CASSLAIGSAYEQYF.

This clone was counted a single time. The rearrangement joins TRBV6-1 to TRBJ1-4; 10 positions agree with TRBD1. Germline CDR1 and CDR2: MNHNS and SASEGT. The CDR3 loop spans 16 amino acids. With V trimmed by 4 bases and J by 0 bases, 2 bases remained unmatched. The CDR3 DNA is TGTGCCAGCAGTGGGGACAGGGGTGCAACTAATGAAAAACTGTTTTTT. Its translation: CASSGDRGATNEKLFF.

The rearrangement joins TRBV6-1 to TRBJ2-7; D might be TRBD1 (6 bases). Per germline, CDR1 MNHNS and CDR2 SASEGT. The CDR3 covers 13 residues. The germline V and J ends were trimmed by 7 bases and 7 bases, with 17 bases remaining between them. CDR3 sequence reads: CASIMRGSEEQYF. The DNA for the CDR3 is TGTGCCAGCATAATGAGGGGGTCTGAAGAGCAGTACTTC.

This clone was observed a handful of times. J is TRBJ2-5 and V is TRBV19; tentative D call: TRBD1 (6 bases). Trimming took off 6 bases at V and 5 bases at J, with 13 bases between the two ends. CDR1 and CDR2 (germline): LNHDA, SQIVND (reference sequence). The CDR3 is 13 residues long. CDR3 sequence reads: CASRNRATETQYF. In DNA, the CDR3 is TGTGCCAGTAGAAACAGGGCCACGGAGACCCAGTACTTC.

In the case of this clone: This sample includes further DNA sequences coding for the same CDR3. The chain joins TRBV6-5 to TRBJ2-1; 9 bases align to TRBD2. Germline CDR1 MNHEY, CDR2 SVGAGI. The CDR3 runs to 14 residues. V lost 5 bases, J lost 4 bases, and 3 bases stayed unmatched. DNA of the CDR3: TGTGCCAGCAGTCGCACTAGCGGGTACAATGAGCAGTTCTTC. Residues: CASSRTSGYNEQFF.

The V gene is TRBV5-4, the J gene TRBJ1-2; tentatively, D is TRBD1 (5 bases). This CDR3 contains 14 residues. Germline CDR1 and CDR2: SGHNT and YYREEE (reference sequence). Trimming stripped 6 bases from V and 0 bases from J, with 12 bases between. CDR3 nucleotides: TGTGCCAGCACCCCCCAGGGACCTAACTATGGCTACACCTTC. It translates to CASTPQGPNYGYTF.

This rearrangement joins TRBV18 to TRBJ2-1; 8 bases are a match to TRBD2. This CDR3 region has 14 residues. The V gene's germline CDR1 is KGHSH and CDR2 LQKENI. The trim removed 6 bases at V and 2 bases at J, leaving 3 bases unmatched. The CDR3 DNA reads TGTGCCAGCTCCCTTAGCGGGGCCTACAATGAGCAGTTCTTC. Translated, it gives CASSLSGAYNEQFF.

The rearrangement joins TRBV29-1 to TRBJ2-3; D might be TRBD2 (5 bases). V was pared by 7 bases and J by 1 base, with 12 bases between. The germline CDR1 and CDR2 sequences are SQVTM and ANQGSEA. This CDR3 region has 13 residues. CDR3 sequence (DNA): TGCAGCGCCTTGGGTAGCGGCACAGATACGCAGTATTTT. Translation: CSALGSGTDTQYF.

The J gene is TRBJ1-1, the V gene TRBV2; D gene ambiguous. The V gene lost 4 bases and the J gene lost 4 bases, with 4 bases spanning the gap. Germline CDR1 and CDR2: SNHLY and FYNNEI. This CDR3 contains 11 residues. The CDR3, as DNA: TGTGCCAGCAGTGTGTTCACTGAAGCTTTCTTT. This sequence encodes CASSVFTEAFF. The complete variable domain, with remaining parts taken from reference TRBV2 and TRBJ1-1, reads EPEVTQTPSHQVTQMGQEVILRCVPISNHLYFYWYRQILGQKVEFLVSFYNNEISEKSEIFDDQFSVERPDGSNFTLKIRSTKLEDSAMYFCASSVFTEAFFGQGTRLTVV.

To note about this clone: Other DNA variants within this sample encode the same CDR3. The chain has TRBV5-4 and TRBJ2-7; perhaps D is TRBD1 or TRBD2 (5 bases each). The V end was cut by 3 bases, the J end by 0 bases, with 7 bases between. There are 13 residues in the CDR3. CDR1 is SGHNT, CDR2 YYREEE, per germline (reference sequence). The DNA of the CDR3 is TGTGCCAGCAGCTCAGGGAGCTCCTACGAGCAGTACTTC. Translated: CASSSGSSYEQYF. Combining the CDR3 with reference TRBV5-4 and TRBJ2-7 gives the whole variable domain ETGVTQSPTHLIKTRGQQVTLRCSSQSGHNTVSWYQQALGQGPQFIFQYYREEENGRGNFPPRFSGLQFPNYSSELNVNALELDDSALYLCASSSGSSYEQYFGPGTRLTVT.

V is TRBV18 and J is TRBJ1-3, with D possibly being TRBD1 (6 bases). Germline values: CDR1 KGHSH, CDR2 LQKENI. V was trimmed by 2 bases and J by 1 base, leaving 18 bases between them. The CDR3 is made up of 18 amino acids. The CDR3 region has the DNA TGTGCCAGCTCACCAGTGTTAGGACAGTCGTCATCTGGAAACACCATATATTTT. Translated, it gives CASSPVLGQSSSGNTIYF.

The chain has TRBV18 and TRBJ2-7; D is possibly TRBD2 (6 bases). This CDR3 is 13 amino acids long. The germline V gene has CDR1 KGHSH and CDR2 LQKENI. V shed 6 bases and J shed 7 bases, with 16 bases lying between them. CDR3 sequence reads: CASSAGTSGEQYF. The CDR3 DNA reads as TGTGCCAGCTCGGCGGGGACCTCGGGAGAGCAGTACTTC.

The chain employs TRBV30 and TRBJ2-1, with a tentative D call TRBD1 (5 bases). The CDR3 is made up of 14 amino acids. The V gene lost 2 bases and the J gene lost 4 bases, with 12 bases spanning the gap. From germline, CDR1 is GTSNPN and CDR2 SVGIG (reference sequence). The DNA for the CDR3 is TGTGCCTGGAGTCCCAAAAGGGGATACAATGAGCAGTTCTTC. Amino acids: CAWSPKRGYNEQFF.

A single count supports this clone. The J gene is TRBJ2-2, the V gene TRBV5-6, with D perhaps TRBD1 (6 bases). CDR1 and CDR2 (germline): SGHDT, YYEEEE. The CDR3 sequence is 17 residues long. Trimming left V 2 bases short and J 8 bases short, with 22 bases between. The CDR3 protein is CASSFFPSQGLRGELFF. DNA of the CDR3: TGTGCCAGCAGCTTTTTCCCTTCTCAGGGGCTTCGGGGGGAGCTGTTTTTT.

A word on this clone: This sample includes further DNA sequences coding for the same CDR3. This chain connects TRBV18 to TRBJ2-7; D unclear. The germline V gene has CDR1 KGHSH and CDR2 LQKENI. Trimming left V 3 bases short and J 4 bases short, with 13 bases between. The CDR3 spans 14 residues. The CDR3 nucleotides read TGTGCCAGCTCACCGGCAGGAACAGCGTACGAGCAGTACTTC. Residues: CASSPAGTAYEQYF.

The chain combines TRBV2 with TRBJ2-7, with TRBD1 identical over 9 bases. The CDR3 spans 14 residues. Germline V lookup: CDR1 SNHLY, CDR2 FYNNEI. Unmatched junction bases numbered 6, after V lost 6 bases and J lost 3 bases. CDR3 sequence (DNA): TGTGCCAGCAGGGTACTGACAGGGGGCTACGAGCAGTACTTC. It encodes CASRVLTGGYEQYF.

This clone was observed a single time. The rearrangement links TRBV4-3 to TRBJ1-2, with D uncertain. The CDR3 extends over 12 amino acids. Trimming left V 1 base short and J 3 bases short, with 3 bases between. The germline V gene encodes CDR1 LGHNA and CDR2 YSLEER. CDR3 sequence: CASSQGDYGYTF. DNA for the CDR3: TGCGCCAGCAGCCAAGGAGACTATGGCTACACCTTC.

The chain links TRBV16 to TRBJ2-1; D is unclear. CDR3 size: 12 residues. V was pared by 0 bases and J by 7 bases, with 4 bases between. Germline CDR1 is KGHSY and CDR2 is FQNENV. The CDR3 bases are TGTGCCAGCAGCCAATCTGGAAATGAGCAGTTCTTC. Translating it yields CASSQSGNEQFF.

This clone appeared a single time. Other DNA sequences in the same sample also yield this CDR3. The chain carries TRBV5-1 and TRBJ2-5; 11 nucleotides agree with TRBD1. V was pared by 4 bases and J by 1 base, with 3 bases of the junction left unmatched. Germline V gene lookup returns CDR1 SGHRS and CDR2 YFSETQ. The CDR3 has 15 residues. The CDR3 nucleotides read TGCGCCAGCAGCACCGGGACAGGGGGCCAAGAGACCCAGTACTTC. It specifies CASSTGTGGQETQYF.

In DNA form, the CDR3 reads TGTGCCAGCAGCCCCCTTGGGCGTTACGAGCAGTACTTC. Translation: CASSPLGRYEQYF. This rearrangement joins TRBV7-9 to TRBJ2-7, with D uncertain. Germline CDR1 SEHNR, CDR2 FQNEAQ (reference sequence). The CDR3 is made up of 13 amino acids. Deletions cut 5 bases from V and 4 bases from J, with 12 bases between.

To note about this clone: Other DNA sequences from this sample encode an identical CDR3 as well. The J gene is TRBJ2-1, the V gene TRBV11-3; D possibly uses TRBD1 or TRBD2 (5 bases each). With 8 bases removed from V and 2 bases from J, the gap between germline ends came to 13 bases. CDR1 is SGHNT, CDR2 YENEEA, per germline. The CDR3 loop spans 14 amino acids. This chain's CDR3 is CASSLGGTYNEQFF. CDR3 coding DNA: TGTGCCAGCTCCCTTGGGGGTACCTACAATGAGCAGTTCTTC.

The genes are TRBV6-5 and TRBJ1-2; TRBD1 aligns across 9 bases. V dropped 5 bases and J dropped 4; count of bases not matched to a gene: 5. This CDR3 has 14 amino acids. Germline V CDR1 and CDR2: MNHEY, SVGAGI. Written as DNA, the CDR3 is TGTGCCAGCAGTGCGGGACAGGGTAGCTATGGCTACACCTTC. Protein product: CASSAGQGSYGYTF.

The V call is TRBV27, the J call TRBJ2-7; perhaps D is TRBD1 or TRBD2 (5 bases each). There are 14 residues in the CDR3. The germline V and J ends were trimmed by 8 bases and 4 bases, with 18 bases remaining between them. Germline V gives CDR1 MNHEY, CDR2 SMNVEV (reference sequence). The CDR3 spells CASSVGVPPYEQYF. The CDR3 DNA sequence: TGTGCCAGCTCTGTGGGGGTACCGCCTTACGAGCAGTACTTC.

About this clone itself: The identical CDR3 is also encoded by other nucleotide sequences in the sample. The chain joins TRBV11-3 to TRBJ2-7; TRBD2 might be the D (5 bases). V shed 5 bases and J shed 3 bases, with 11 bases lying between them. The CDR3 covers 13 residues. The germline CDR1 and CDR2 sequences are SGHNT and YENEEA. CDR3 bases: TGTGCCAGCAGCCGCGGGCCTTTCTACGAGCAGTACTTC. Its translation: CASSRGPFYEQYF.

The J gene is TRBJ2-5, the V gene TRBV29-1; D might be TRBD2 (5 bases). The germline V and J ends were trimmed by 7 bases and 5 bases, with 20 bases remaining between them. Germline V gene lookup returns CDR1 SQVTM and CDR2 ANQGSEA. The CDR3 runs 14 residues. The CDR3: CSAKNGVGMETQYF. The CDR3 bases are TGCAGCGCAAAGAACGGGGTGGGGATGGAGACCCAGTACTTC. Variable domain in full (rest from reference TRBV29-1 and TRBJ2-5): SAVISQKPSRDICQRGTSLTIQCQVDSQVTMMFWYRQQPGQSLTLIATANQGSEATYESGFVIDKFPISRPNLTFSTLTVSNMSPEDSSIYLCSAKNGVGMETQYFGPGTRLLVL.

The rearrangement links TRBV18 to TRBJ1-4; TRBD1 agrees at 7 bases. J lost 0 bases, V lost 4 bases, and 5 bases had no gene match. This CDR3 comprises 16 residues. CDR1 and CDR2 from the germline V gene are KGHSH and LQKENI. CDR3 in DNA: TGTGCCAGCTCACTACAGGGGTATGCAACTAATGAAAAACTGTTTTTT. It is translated as CASSLQGYATNEKLFF. The full variable domain, with the rest looked up from reference TRBV18 and TRBJ1-4, is NAGVMQNPRHLVRRRGQEARLRCSPMKGHSHVYWYRQLPEEGLKFMVYLQKENIIDESGMPKERFSAEFPKEGPSILRIQQVVRGDSAAYFCASSLQGYATNEKLFFGSGTQLSVL.